Sequencing of this TCR beta chain was carried out in a study of cytomegalovirus exposure and HLA in healthy donors. V lost 2 bases and J lost 5; bases outside the gene matches: 12. Per the germline V gene, CDR1 is GTSNPN and CDR2 is SVGIG (reference sequence). The length of the CDR3 is 19 residues. PCR used 60 Vbeta primers and 13 Jbeta primers. Assay used: immunoSEQ multiplex PCR; TCRdb lists only in-frame clones, some missing. The sample yields approximately 160,000 clones, around four fifths seen once. Comment on this clone: Its antigen is as yet unknown.

Study results and limitations: Indistinguishability led to the exclusion of some V segments, TRBV6-2 and TRBV6-3 included. A prior analysis recorded that most TCR beta V segments were productive about 87% or about 30% of the time. For TCR beta chains, V- and J-gene trimming was later linked to a missense DCLRE1C variant. In a later analysis, TCR association rates varied by HLA locus: DRB1 most, HLA-C fewest.

Sequences were obtained from PBMCs. This TCR was sampled from a woman between 25 and 40 years old in good health and CMV-seropositive. The chain is built from TRBV30 and TRBJ2-2; 15 bases fit TRBD2. This CDR3 reads CAWSSTSGLAGGGTGELFF. In nucleotides, the CDR3 is TGTGCCTGGAGTTCGACCTCGGGACTAGCGGGAGGAGGGACCGGGGAGCTGTTTTTT.